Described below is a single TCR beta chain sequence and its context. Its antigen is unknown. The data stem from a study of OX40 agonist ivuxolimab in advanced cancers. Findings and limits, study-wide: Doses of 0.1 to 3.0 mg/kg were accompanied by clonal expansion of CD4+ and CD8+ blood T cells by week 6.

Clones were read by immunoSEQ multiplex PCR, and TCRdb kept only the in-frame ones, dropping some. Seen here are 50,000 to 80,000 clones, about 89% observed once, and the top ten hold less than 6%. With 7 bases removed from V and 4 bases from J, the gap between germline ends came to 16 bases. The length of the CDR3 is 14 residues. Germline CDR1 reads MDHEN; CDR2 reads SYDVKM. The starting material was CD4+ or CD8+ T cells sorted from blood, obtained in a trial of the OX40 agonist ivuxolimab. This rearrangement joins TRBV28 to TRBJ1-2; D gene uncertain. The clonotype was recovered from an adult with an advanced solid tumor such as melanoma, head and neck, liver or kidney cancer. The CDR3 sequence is CASTPQNRLYGYTF. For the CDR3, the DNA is TGTGCCAGCACCCCCCAGAACAGACTCTATGGCTACACCTTC.